This TCR beta chain derives from a study of ipilimumab plus nivolumab after autologous stem cell transplantation. Whole-study context: Patients received a median of about 5 ipilimumab and 8 nivolumab doses.

Note on this clone: The target antigen is unknown.

Ipilimumab, 1 mg/kg, started 14 to 28 days after autologous transplant. Study observations and caveats: The authors say TCR, Treg and microbiome findings warrant further study.

V was clipped by 3 bases and J by 10 bases; unmatched bases: 9. The CDR3 runs 14 residues. Germline V lookup: CDR1 SGDLS, CDR2 YYNGEE. Repertoires were generated with immunoSEQ multiplex PCR, while TCRdb's copy carries only in-frame clones and drops some. The sample records about 40,000 clones, about 91% being singletons. The clonotype comes from a male donor with multiple myeloma. The rearrangement links TRBV9 to TRBJ2-1, with 8 bases lining up with TRBD1. Sequencing was performed on PBMCs, taken in a trial of ipilimumab plus nivolumab as post-transplant consolidation. The CDR3 bases are TGTGCCAGCAGCGACCTACACAGGGGGGAGGAGCAGTTCTTC. Protein sequence: CASSDLHRGEEQFF.